This entry is about one TCR beta chain. The antigen is undetermined. Other DNA variants within this sample encode the same CDR3. The input for sorted-subset replicate PCRs was around 0.2 ug DNA, tens of thousands of T cell genomes. The protocol was immunoSEQ multiplex PCR, while the TCRdb copy is restricted to in-frame clones and leaves out a portion. This sample yields about 870,000 clones, of which about 91% are seen a single time; less than 25% belongs to the top ten. These data are taken from a study of shared clonotypes between healthy human individuals. Study-level information: CD4 naive cells filled three plates per donor, CD4 memory three, CD8 naive two and CD8 memory one. Broader study findings: Depth was large, yet rarefaction showed that sorted-subset sequencing was incomplete.

Naive CD8 isolation took CD45RO-negative cells positively selected for CCR7 and excluded terminally differentiated effector memory CD45RA+ cells. The study enrolled healthy HIV-negative adults without recent acute infections or vaccinations as donors. V gave up 2 bases and J gave up 3 bases, with 8 bases separating them. In germline, CDR1 is MNHEY, CDR2 SMNVEV (reference sequence). This CDR3 comprises 13 residues. V is TRBV27 and J is TRBJ2-7; the D gene is possibly TRBD1 (5 bases). The receptor was isolated from a young man in good health. Sequenced material: naive CD8+ T cells sorted from blood. CDR3 amino acids: CASSLGQLYEQYF. The DNA for the CDR3 is TGTGCCAGCAGTTTAGGACAACTCTACGAGCAGTACTTC.